This T cell receptor beta chain was captured in a study of cytomegalovirus exposure and HLA in healthy donors. The ends were cut back, 10 bases at V and 3 bases at J, with 13 bases in the middle. Germline V gene lookup returns CDR1 MNHNS and CDR2 SASEGT. The CDR3 sequence is 14 residues long. Findings and limits, study-wide: A few CMV-associated chains proved CMV antigen-specific in vitro.

A multiplex PCR was run with 60 Vbeta primers and 13 Jbeta primers. Method: immunoSEQ multiplex PCR; TCRdb's copy keeps in-frame clones and lacks some. Of 80,000 to 130,000 clones listed, 84% were seen once; the top ten hold 1.2%. For this clone: Its cognate antigen is unknown.

This TCR came from a young woman in good health and CMV-seronegative. Material for sequencing was PBMCs. V is TRBV6-1 and J is TRBJ2-6; D might be TRBD2 (5 bases). This chain's CDR3 is CATGKGDGANVLTF. The CDR3 DNA follows: TGTGCCACCGGAAAGGGAGATGGGGCCAACGTCCTGACTTTC.